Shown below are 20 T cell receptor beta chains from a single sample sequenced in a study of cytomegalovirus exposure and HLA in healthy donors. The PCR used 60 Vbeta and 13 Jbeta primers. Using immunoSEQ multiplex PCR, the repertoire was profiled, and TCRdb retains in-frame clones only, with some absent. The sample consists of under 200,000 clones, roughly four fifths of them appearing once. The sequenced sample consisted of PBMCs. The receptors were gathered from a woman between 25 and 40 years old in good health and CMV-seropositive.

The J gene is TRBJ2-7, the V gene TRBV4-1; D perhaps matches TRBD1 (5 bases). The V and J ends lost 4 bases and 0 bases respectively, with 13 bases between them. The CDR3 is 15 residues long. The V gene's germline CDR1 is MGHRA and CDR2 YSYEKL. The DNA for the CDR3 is TGCGCCAGCAGCCTCCTGACAGCGAGCTCCTACGAGCAGTACTTC. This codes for CASSLLTASSYEQYF.

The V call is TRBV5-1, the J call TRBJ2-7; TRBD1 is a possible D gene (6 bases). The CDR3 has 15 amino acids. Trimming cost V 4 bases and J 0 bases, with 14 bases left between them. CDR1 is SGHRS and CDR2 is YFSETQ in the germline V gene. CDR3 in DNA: TGCGCCAGCAGCCCGTCCCGGACAGTCTCCTACGAGCAGTACTTC. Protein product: CASSPSRTVSYEQYF.

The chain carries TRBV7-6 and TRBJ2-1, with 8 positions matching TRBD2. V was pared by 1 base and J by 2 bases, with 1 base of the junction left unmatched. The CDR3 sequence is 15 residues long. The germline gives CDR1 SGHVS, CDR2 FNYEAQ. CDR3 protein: CASSLVGGAYNEQFF. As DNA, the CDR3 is TGTGCCAGCAGCTTAGTCGGGGGGGCCTACAATGAGCAGTTCTTC.

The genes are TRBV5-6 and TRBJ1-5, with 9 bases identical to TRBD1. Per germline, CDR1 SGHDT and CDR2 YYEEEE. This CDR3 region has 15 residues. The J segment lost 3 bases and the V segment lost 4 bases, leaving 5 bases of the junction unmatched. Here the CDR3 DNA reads TGTGCCAGCAGCGCCGGGGACAGGGACAATCAGCCCCAGCATTTT. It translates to CASSAGDRDNQPQHF.

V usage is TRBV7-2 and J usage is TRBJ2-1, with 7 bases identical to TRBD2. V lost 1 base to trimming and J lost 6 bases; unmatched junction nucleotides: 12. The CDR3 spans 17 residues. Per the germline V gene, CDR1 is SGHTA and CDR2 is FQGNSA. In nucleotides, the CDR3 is TGTGCCAGCAGCTTAGTAGGCGGGAGTGGTTCGATCAATGAGCAGTTCTTC. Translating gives CASSLVGGSGSINEQFF.

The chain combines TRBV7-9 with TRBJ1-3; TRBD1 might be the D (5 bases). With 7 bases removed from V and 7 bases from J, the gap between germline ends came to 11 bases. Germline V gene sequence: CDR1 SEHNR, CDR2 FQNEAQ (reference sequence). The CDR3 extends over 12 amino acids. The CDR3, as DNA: TGTGCCAGCACGGGGGATAGCAACACCATATATTTT. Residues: CASTGDSNTIYF.

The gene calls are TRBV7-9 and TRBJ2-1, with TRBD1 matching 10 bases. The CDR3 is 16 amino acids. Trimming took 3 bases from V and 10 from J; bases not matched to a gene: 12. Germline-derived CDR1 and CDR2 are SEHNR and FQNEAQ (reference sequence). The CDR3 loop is CASSFPWTGGRYEQFF. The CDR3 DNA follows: TGTGCCAGCAGCTTCCCCTGGACAGGGGGGAGATACGAGCAGTTCTTC.

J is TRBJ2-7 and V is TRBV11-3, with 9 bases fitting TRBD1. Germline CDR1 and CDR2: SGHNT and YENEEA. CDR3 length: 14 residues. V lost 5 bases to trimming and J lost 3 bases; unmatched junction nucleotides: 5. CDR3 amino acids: CASSPGQGHYEQYF. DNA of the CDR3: TGTGCCAGCAGCCCGGGACAGGGTCACTACGAGCAGTACTTC. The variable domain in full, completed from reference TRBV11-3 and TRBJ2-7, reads EAGVVQSPRYKIIEKKQPVAFWCNPISGHNTLYWYLQNLGQGPELLIRYENEEAVDDSQLPKDRFSAERLKGVDSTLKIQPAELGDSAVYLCASSPGQGHYEQYFGPGTRLTVT.

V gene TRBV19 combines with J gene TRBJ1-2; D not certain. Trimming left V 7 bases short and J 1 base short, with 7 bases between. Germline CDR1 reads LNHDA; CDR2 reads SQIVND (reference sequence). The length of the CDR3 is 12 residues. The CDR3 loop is CASTQDNYGYTF. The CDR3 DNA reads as TGTGCCAGTACCCAGGATAACTATGGCTACACCTTC.

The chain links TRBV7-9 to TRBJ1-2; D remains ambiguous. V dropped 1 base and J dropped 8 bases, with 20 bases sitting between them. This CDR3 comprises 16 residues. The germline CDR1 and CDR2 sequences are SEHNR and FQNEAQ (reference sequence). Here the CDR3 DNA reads TGTGCCAGCAGCTTAGGCTCCGGCCTACCTGGAGGAGGCTACACCTTC. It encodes CASSLGSGLPGGGYTF.

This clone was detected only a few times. This CDR3 is CASSSTGGAINIQYF. The CDR3 DNA reads as TGTGCCAGCAGTTCGACAGGGGGCGCGATAAACATTCAGTACTTC. The chain couples TRBV28 to TRBJ2-4; 10 positions agree with TRBD1. V was clipped by 4 bases and J by 6 bases; unmatched bases: 6. Germline CDR1 is MDHEN and CDR2 is SYDVKM. This CDR3 spans 15 amino acids.

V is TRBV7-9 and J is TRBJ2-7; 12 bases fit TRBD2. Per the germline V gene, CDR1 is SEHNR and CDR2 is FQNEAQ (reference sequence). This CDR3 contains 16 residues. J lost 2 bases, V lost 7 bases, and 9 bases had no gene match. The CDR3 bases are TGTGCCAGCACTTTGATTGGACTAGCGGGGCCCTACGAGCAGTACTTC. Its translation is CASTLIGLAGPYEQYF. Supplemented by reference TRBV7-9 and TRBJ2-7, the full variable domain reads DTGVSQNPRHKITKRGQNVTFRCDPISEHNRLYWYRQTLGQGPEFLTYFQNEAQLEKSRLLSDRFSAERPKGSFSTLEIQRTEQGDSAMYLCASTLIGLAGPYEQYFGPGTRLTVT.

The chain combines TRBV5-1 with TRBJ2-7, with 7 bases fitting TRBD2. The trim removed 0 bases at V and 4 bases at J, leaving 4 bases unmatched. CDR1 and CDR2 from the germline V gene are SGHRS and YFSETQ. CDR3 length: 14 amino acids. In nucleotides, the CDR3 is TGCGCCAGCAGCTTGGACCAGGGAGGGTACGAGCAGTACTTC. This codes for CASSLDQGGYEQYF.

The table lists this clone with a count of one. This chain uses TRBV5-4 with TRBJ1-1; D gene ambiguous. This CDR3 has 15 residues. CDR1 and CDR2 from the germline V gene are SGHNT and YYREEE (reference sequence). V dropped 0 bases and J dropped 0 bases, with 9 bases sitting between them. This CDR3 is CASSLGARMNTEAFF. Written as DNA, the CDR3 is TGTGCCAGCAGCTTGGGGGCCAGAATGAACACTGAAGCTTTCTTT.

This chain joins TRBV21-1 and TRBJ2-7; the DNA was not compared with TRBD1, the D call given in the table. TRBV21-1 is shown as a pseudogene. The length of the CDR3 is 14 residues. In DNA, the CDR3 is TGTGCCAGCAGCAAGCTACAGGACCCCTACGAGCAGTACTTC. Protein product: CASSKLQDPYEQYF.

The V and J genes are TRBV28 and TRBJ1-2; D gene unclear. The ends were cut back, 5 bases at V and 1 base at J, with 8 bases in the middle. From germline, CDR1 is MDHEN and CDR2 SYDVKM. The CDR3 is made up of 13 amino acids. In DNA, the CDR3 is TGTGCCAGCAGTCCAATACTTAACTATGGCTACACCTTC. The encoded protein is CASSPILNYGYTF.

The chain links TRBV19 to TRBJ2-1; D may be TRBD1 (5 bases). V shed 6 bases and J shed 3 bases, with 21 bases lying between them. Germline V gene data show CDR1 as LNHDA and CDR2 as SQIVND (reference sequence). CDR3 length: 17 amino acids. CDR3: CASSPSRVFKVYNEQFF. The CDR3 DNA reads TGTGCCAGTAGCCCATCCAGGGTTTTTAAAGTCTACAATGAGCAGTTCTTC.

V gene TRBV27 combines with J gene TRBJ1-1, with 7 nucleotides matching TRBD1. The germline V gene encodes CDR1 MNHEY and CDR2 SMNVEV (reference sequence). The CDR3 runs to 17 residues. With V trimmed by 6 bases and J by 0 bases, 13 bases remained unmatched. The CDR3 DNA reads TGTGCCAGCAGCCGCCACAGGGGTTCGGAGTTGAACACTGAAGCTTTCTTT. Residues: CASSRHRGSELNTEAFF.

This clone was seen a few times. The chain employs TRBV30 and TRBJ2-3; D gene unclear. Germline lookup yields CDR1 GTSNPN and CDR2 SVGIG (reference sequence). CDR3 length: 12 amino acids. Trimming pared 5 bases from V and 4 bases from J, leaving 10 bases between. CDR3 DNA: TGTGCCTGGGGTCCTACCGCAGATACGCAGTATTTT. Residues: CAWGPTADTQYF.

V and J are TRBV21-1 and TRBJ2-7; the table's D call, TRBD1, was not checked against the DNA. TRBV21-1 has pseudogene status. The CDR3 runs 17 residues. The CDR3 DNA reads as TGTGCCAGCAGCAAAGCGAAGAGTCCCGGCAGGGGCTCCGAGCAGTACTTC. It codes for CASSKAKSPGRGSEQYF.